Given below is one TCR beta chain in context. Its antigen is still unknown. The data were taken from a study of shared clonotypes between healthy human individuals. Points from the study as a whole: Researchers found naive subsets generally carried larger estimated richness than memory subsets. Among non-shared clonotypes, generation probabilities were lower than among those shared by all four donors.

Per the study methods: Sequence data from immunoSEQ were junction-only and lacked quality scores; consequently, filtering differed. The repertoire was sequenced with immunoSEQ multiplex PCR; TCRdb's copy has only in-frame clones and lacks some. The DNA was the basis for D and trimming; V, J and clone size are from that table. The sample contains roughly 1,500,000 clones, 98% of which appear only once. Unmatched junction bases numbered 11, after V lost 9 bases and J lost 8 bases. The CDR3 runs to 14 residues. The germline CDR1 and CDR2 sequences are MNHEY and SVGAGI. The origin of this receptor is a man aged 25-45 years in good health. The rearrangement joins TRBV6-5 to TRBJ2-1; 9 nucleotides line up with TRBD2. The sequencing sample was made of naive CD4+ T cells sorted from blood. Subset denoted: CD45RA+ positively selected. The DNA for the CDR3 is TGTGCCAGTCGCCTTAGCGGGAGACTGCATGAGCAGTTCTTC. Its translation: CASRLSGRLHEQFF.